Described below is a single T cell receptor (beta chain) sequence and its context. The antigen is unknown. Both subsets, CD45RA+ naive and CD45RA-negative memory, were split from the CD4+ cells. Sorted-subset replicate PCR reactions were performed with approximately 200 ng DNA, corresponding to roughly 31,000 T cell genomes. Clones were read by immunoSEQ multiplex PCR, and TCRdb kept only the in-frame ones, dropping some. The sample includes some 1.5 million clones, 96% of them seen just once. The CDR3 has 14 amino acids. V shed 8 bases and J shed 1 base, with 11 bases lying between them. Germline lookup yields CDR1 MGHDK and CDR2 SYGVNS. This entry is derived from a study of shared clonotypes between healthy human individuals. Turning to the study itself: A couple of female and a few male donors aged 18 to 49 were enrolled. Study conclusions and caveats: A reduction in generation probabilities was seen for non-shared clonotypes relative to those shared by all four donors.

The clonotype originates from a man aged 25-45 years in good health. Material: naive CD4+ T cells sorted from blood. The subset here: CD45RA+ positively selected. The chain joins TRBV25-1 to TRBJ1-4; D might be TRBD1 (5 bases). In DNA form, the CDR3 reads TGTGCCAGCGCCGACAGCGGAACTAATGAAAAACTGTTTTTT. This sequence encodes CASADSGTNEKLFF. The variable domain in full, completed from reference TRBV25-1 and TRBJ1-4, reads EADIYQTPRYLVIGTGKKITLECSQTMGHDKMYWYQQDPGMELHLIHYSYGVNSTEKGDLSSESTVSRIRTEHFPLTLESARPSHTSQYLCASADSGTNEKLFFGSGTQLSVL.